The 18 T cell receptor beta chains listed next were all sequenced from one sample in a study of blood T cell repertoires in COVID-19. Some clones are missing from TCRdb's copy, which holds only in-frame ones; the method was immunoSEQ multiplex PCR. The data show 350,000 or so clones, roughly nine tenths seen once. The sequencing input was peripheral blood. Receptors originate from an older woman with COVID-19, enrolled during active disease.

The rearrangement joins TRBV4-1 to TRBJ1-6; 11 bases are a match to TRBD1. From germline, CDR1 is MGHRA and CDR2 YSYEKL. This CDR3 is 19 amino acids long. The ends lost 2 bases at V and 0 bases at J; junction bases unmatched: 6. CDR3 protein: CASSQWTGGGSSYNSPLHF. Here the CDR3 DNA reads TGCGCCAGCAGCCAATGGACAGGGGGCGGTAGCTCCTATAATTCACCCCTCCACTTT.

The CDR3 loop reads CASSLVSGPQHF. The CDR3 DNA is TGTGCCAGCAGCTTAGTGTCGGGGCCCCAGCATTTT. The chain recombines TRBV7-2 with TRBJ1-5; no firm D call. The length of the CDR3 is 12 residues. The germline V gene encodes CDR1 SGHTA and CDR2 FQGNSA. V was cut by 1 base and J by 9 bases, with 7 bases left in between.

This clone was seen a handful of times. This sequence joins TRBV7-8 and TRBJ1-6, with a weak D call TRBD1 (6 bases). The germline gives CDR1 SGHVS, CDR2 FQNEAQ. Trimming took 3 bases from V and 3 from J, leaving 12 bases between them. The CDR3 loop spans 16 amino acids. CDR3 residues: CASSFDRLGYNSPLHF. DNA for the CDR3: TGTGCCAGCAGCTTCGACAGGCTAGGCTATAATTCACCCCTCCACTTT. The variable domain in full, with the rest retrieved from reference TRBV7-8 and TRBJ1-6, is GAGVSQSPRYKVAKRGQDVALRCDPISGHVSLFWYQQALGQGPEFLTYFQNEAQLDKSGLPSDRFFAERPEGSVSTLKIQRTQQEDSAVYLCASSFDRLGYNSPLHFGNGTRLTVT.

The rearrangement joins TRBV12-5 to TRBJ2-7; TRBD1 aligns across 7 bases. J gave up 6 bases and V 2 bases, and 7 bases lay outside the gene matches. CDR1 and CDR2 (germline): LGHNT, FRNRAP. The CDR3 extends over 14 amino acids. CDR3 in DNA: TGTGCTAGTGGTTTGTCGGCAGGGGGAACCGAGCAGTACTTC. Its translation is CASGLSAGGTEQYF.

The CDR3 reads CASSSPSDRGYLTNEKLFF. The CDR3 bases are TGCGCCAGCAGCTCACCCTCGGACAGGGGGTACTTAACTAATGAAAAACTGTTTTTT. The chain couples TRBV5-1 to TRBJ1-4; 10 nucleotides align to TRBD1. The germline V gene encodes CDR1 SGHRS and CDR2 YFSETQ. The junction had 12 bases not matched to a gene; V was cut back by 3 bases and J by 1 base. This CDR3 comprises 19 residues.

Comments on this clone: Compared with germline, one end of the junction differs, possibly owing to a read error. The chain links TRBV5-1 to TRBJ1-2; TRBD1 matches at 9 bases. The CDR3 is 16 amino acids. CDR1 is SGHRS and CDR2 is YFSETQ in the germline V gene. The CDR3: CASSPNAGQGNDGYTF. The DNA of the CDR3 is TGCGCCAGCAGCCCCAACGCGGGACAGGGTAACGATGGCTACACCTTC.

This clone has just a few counts. This sequence joins TRBV28 and TRBJ2-7; perhaps TRBD1 as D (5 bases). The V end lost 6 bases, the J end lost 5 bases, and 11 bases lay between the germline ends. The CDR3 loop spans 12 amino acids. Per germline, CDR1 MDHEN and CDR2 SYDVKM. The CDR3 loop is CASRAGSHEQYF. The DNA of the CDR3 is TGTGCCAGCAGGGCAGGGTCCCACGAGCAGTACTTC.

The V and J genes are TRBV7-9 and TRBJ1-1, with 10 bases identical to TRBD1. This CDR3 is built from 14 residues. Germline V gives CDR1 SEHNR, CDR2 FQNEAQ (reference sequence). V shed 5 bases, J shed 4 bases, and the junction held 4 bases outside the gene matches. CDR3 in DNA: TGTGCCAGCAGCCGGACAGGGGGGGCCACTGAAGCTTTCTTT. Its translation: CASSRTGGATEAFF.

This chain uses TRBV5-1 with TRBJ2-3; TRBD1 matches at 8 bases. Germline V gene sequence: CDR1 SGHRS, CDR2 YFSETQ. J gave up 3 bases and V 0 bases, and 3 bases lay outside the gene matches. The CDR3 totals 15 residues. The CDR3 loop is CASSLDGQGTDTQYF. The DNA of the CDR3 is TGCGCCAGCAGCTTGGATGGACAGGGAACAGATACGCAGTATTTT.

This rearrangement joins TRBV3-1 (or the pseudogene TRBV3-2) to TRBJ1-3; maybe TRBD1 (5 bases). The CDR3 contains 18 residues. Germline V lookup: CDR1 LGHDT, CDR2 YNNKEL (reference sequence). With 5 bases removed from V and 0 bases from J, the gap between germline ends came to 20 bases. The CDR3 DNA sequence: TGTGCCAGCAGCTCACACAACAGGCGGAAAACCTCTGGAAACACCATATATTTT. Amino acids: CASSSHNRRKTSGNTIYF.

This clone occurred once. The chain combines TRBV7-2 with TRBJ2-1; 14 positions match TRBD2. CDR1 and CDR2 (germline): SGHTA, FQGNSA. The CDR3 covers 19 residues. Trimming cost V 4 bases and J 3 bases; bases outside gene matches: 11. CDR3 nucleotide sequence: TGTGCCAGCAGCTCCCCACCCGCGGGACTAGCGGGGGTCTACAATGAGCAGTTCTTC. This codes for CASSSPPAGLAGVYNEQFF.

The chain joins TRBV12-3 or TRBV12-4 to TRBJ1-4; D is undetermined. V was trimmed by 5 bases and J by 6 bases, leaving 10 bases between them. The CDR3 length is 13 residues. The CDR3 bases are TGTGCCAGCAGTCCCCCGGCGGATGAAAAACTGTTTTTT. This encodes CASSPPADEKLFF.

This clone was recorded a few times. The V and J genes are TRBV5-4 and TRBJ2-5, with TRBD2 matching over 12 bases. CDR3 size: 16 residues. Germline CDR1 is SGHNT and CDR2 is YYREEE (reference sequence). Trimming cost V 3 bases and J 2 bases; bases outside gene matches: 5. The CDR3 region has the DNA TGTGCCAGCAGCTCCCGACTAGCGGGGGCTCAAGAGACCCAGTACTTC. It is translated as CASSSRLAGAQETQYF.

The chain couples TRBV7-9 to TRBJ2-3; 7 nucleotides line up with TRBD2. The CDR3 is made up of 14 amino acids. The trim removed 5 bases at V and 4 bases at J, leaving 6 bases unmatched. Germline values: CDR1 SEHNR, CDR2 FQNEAQ (reference sequence). In DNA, the CDR3 is TGTGCCAGCAGCATCCTAGCGGTCTCAGATACGCAGTATTTT. Protein product: CASSILAVSDTQYF.

The V and J genes are TRBV5-1 and TRBJ1-4; 8 nucleotides align to TRBD1. The CDR3 is 16 amino acids. Germline V CDR1 and CDR2: SGHRS, YFSETQ. V lost 4 bases, J lost 4 bases, and 9 bases stayed unmatched. The CDR3 region has the DNA TGCGCCAGCAGCATTGAGGGGACAGGAGGTAATGAAAAACTGTTTTTT. It is translated as CASSIEGTGGNEKLFF.

CDR3 sequence reads: CASSLSFQPYNEQFF. The CDR3 DNA follows: TGTGCCAGCAGTCTTAGCTTCCAACCCTACAATGAGCAGTTCTTC. This chain joins TRBV7-2 and TRBJ2-1; D remains unclear. Germline V lookup: CDR1 SGHTA, CDR2 FQGNSA. This CDR3 has 15 amino acids. With 6 bases removed from V and 2 bases from J, the gap between germline ends came to 14 bases.

This chain links TRBV12-3 or TRBV12-4 with TRBJ1-2; D is perhaps TRBD1 (5 bases). V lost 10 bases, J lost 5 bases, and 14 bases lay in between. This CDR3 spans 12 amino acids. In DNA, the CDR3 is TGTGCCACGTCCAGGGCCGGATATGGCTACACCTTC. It is translated as CATSRAGYGYTF.

J is TRBJ1-4 and V is TRBV3-1 (or the pseudogene TRBV3-2); 7 bases are a match to TRBD1. The CDR3 length is 17 residues. After removal of 0 bases from V and 7 bases from J, the junction contained 11 bases not matched to a gene. Per the germline V gene, CDR1 is LGHDT and CDR2 is YNNKEL (reference sequence). CDR3 nucleotide sequence: TGTGCCAGCAGCCAAGAAAGACAGGGCCGGTGGGGTGAAAAACTGTTTTTT. Amino acid sequence: CASSQERQGRWGEKLFF.